The rows below give T cell receptor beta chains drawn from one sample of a study of control samples from healthy donors and cancer patients. The protocol was immunoSEQ multiplex PCR, while the TCRdb copy is restricted to in-frame clones and leaves out a portion. Altogether 110,000 or so clones are present, approximately 87% being singletons, with the ten largest covering around an eighth. Sequencing input: blood. These TCRs come from a man aged 25 to 45 in good health. Both conserved end residues are part of each CDR3. The D gene is left open where the match is weak. Only some rows state a clone size, as once, few, many or a class for expanded clones.

TRBJ1-1,TRBV29-1,.,once,12,TGCAGCGTTGATGGACCGAACACTGAAGCTTTCTTT,CSVDGPNTEAFF
TRBJ1-2,TRBV5-8,.,.,14,TGTGCCAGCAGCTTGGCCGGCCGTAACTATGGCTACACCTTC,CASSLAGRNYGYTF
TRBJ1-1,TRBV7-8,.,.,13,TGTGCCAGCAGCGGGCGGGCCTCCCGGGCGGCTTTCTTT,CASSGRASRAAFF
TRBJ2-3,TRBV11-3,.,.,15,TGTGCCAGCAGCTTAGAGGGGGGCCTGGCAGATACGCAGTATTTT,CASSLEGGLADTQYF
TRBJ2-2,TRBV9,.,.,15,TGTGCCAGCAGATACAGTCCAGGGACCACCGGGGAGCTGTTTTTT,CASRYSPGTTGELFF
TRBJ1-2,TRBV4-1,TRBD1,.,20,TGCGCCAGCAGCCAAGAAGGTTTGGCGGTTATACAGGGGAACTTCTATGGCTACACCTTC,CASSQEGLAVIQGNFYGYTF
TRBJ1-2,TRBV19,TRBD1,.,13,TGTGCCAGTCAAGTACAGGGGAACTATGGCTACACCTTC,CASQVQGNYGYTF
TRBJ1-3,TRBV29-1,TRBD1,.,19,TGCAGCGTTTTGCCGCTGACAGGGGGCGGCTTGAGCTCTGGAAACACCATATATTTT,CSVLPLTGGGLSSGNTIYF
TRBJ1-2,TRBV6-1,TRBD1,.,15,TGTGCCAGCAGTGAAGCGCCGAGAGGGGGCAATGGCTACACCTTC,CASSEAPRGGNGYTF
TRBJ2-5,TRBV5-1,TRBD2,once,17,TGCGCCAGCAGCTTGGCGGTCGGGGGGGGCCAGGGAGAGACCCAGTACTTC,CASSLAVGGGQGETQYF
TRBJ2-7,TRBV6-5,TRBD2,.,14,TGTGCCAGCAGTAGGGCGGGGGGAGGCTACGAGCAGTACTTC,CASSRAGGGYEQYF
TRBJ1-5,TRBV6-2/TRBV6-3,.,few,18,TGTGCCAGCAGTTACCCGGGGGGAGGGGTCAGAGGTGATCAGCCCCAGCATTTT,CASSYPGGGVRGDQPQHF
TRBJ1-1,TRBV2,TRBD1,.,18,TGTGCCAGCAGTGGGAGGATTCGACAGGGACAGTCGAACACTGAAGCTTTCTTT,CASSGRIRQGQSNTEAFF
TRBJ2-5,TRBV10-3,.,.,13,TGTGCCATCGGAGGGGGCAGCCAAGAGACCCAGTACTTC,CAIGGGSQETQYF
TRBJ2-1,TRBV9,TRBD2,.,15,TGTGCCAGCAGCGTAGCGGGGGGGCCTTTGGATGAGCAGTTCTTC,CASSVAGGPLDEQFF
TRBJ1-1,TRBV7-2,.,few,13,TGTGCCAGCAGCTTTCTTATCCTCACTGAAGCTTTCTTT,CASSFLILTEAFF
TRBJ1-2,TRBV12-3/TRBV12-4,.,.,12,TGTGCCAGGTTCTCGACTGAGATTGGCTACACCTTC,CARFSTEIGYTF
TRBJ2-5,TRBV29-1,.,.,12,TGCAGCGTTGTAGGACTTCAAGAGACCCAGTACTTC,CSVVGLQETQYF
TRBJ1-4,TRBV5-1,TRBD1,.,14,TGCGCCAGCAGCTTGACGCAGGGGGGTGAAAAACTGTTTTTT,CASSLTQGGEKLFF
TRBJ1-1,TRBV24-1,.,.,15,TGTGCCACCAGTGACTCGACAAGGGAGAACACTGAAGCTTTCTTT,CATSDSTRENTEAFF
TRBJ1-6,TRBV3-1/TRBV3-2,.,.,11,TGTGCCAGCAGCCAGGTAGGACCCCTCCACTTT,CASSQVGPLHF
TRBJ1-1,TRBV9,.,.,19,TGTGCCAGCAGCGTAGTTTTCGGCAGGGGTAGAGGGGAGAACACTGAAGCTTTCTTT,CASSVVFGRGRGENTEAFF
TRBJ1-1,TRBV19,.,few,13,TGTGCCAGTAGTCCTGGGACGTTCACTGAAGCTTTCTTT,CASSPGTFTEAFF
TRBJ2-1,TRBV11-3,.,.,15,TGTGCCAGCAGGGGACTGGCGGGGTCCTACAATGAGCAGTTCTTC,CASRGLAGSYNEQFF
TRBJ2-5,TRBV5-1,.,.,16,TGCGCCAGCAGCTTGGGATGGGGCGGGGCGAAAGAGACCCAGTACTTC,CASSLGWGGAKETQYF
TRBJ1-1,TRBV5-1,.,once,16,TGCGCCAGCAGCTTGGCGGAGGGGAGAGGTGGCACTGAAGCTTTCTTT,CASSLAEGRGGTEAFF
TRBJ2-7,TRBV18,TRBD1,few,15,TGTGCCAGCTCACCAACCGGGACAGGGGGTGTTGAGCAGTACTTC,CASSPTGTGGVEQYF
TRBJ1-1,TRBV18,TRBD1,.,15,TGTGCCAGCTCACCACGGGGACAGTTGAACACTGAAGCTTTCTTT,CASSPRGQLNTEAFF
TRBJ1-1,TRBV2,TRBD1,.,14,TGTGCCAGCACTCAACAGGGGTCTAACACTGAAGCTTTCTTT,CASTQQGSNTEAFF
TRBJ1-5,TRBV6-1,TRBD1,.,15,TGTGCCAGCAGTGAGGCGGACAGGGGGTTTCAGCCCCAGCATTTT,CASSEADRGFQPQHF
TRBJ2-5,TRBV12-5,TRBD1,.,15,TGTGCTAGTGGTTTGGTAGAAGGGGGCGGGGAGACCCAGTACTTC,CASGLVEGGGETQYF
TRBJ2-6,TRBV5-1,.,.,15,TGCGCCAGCAGCTTGGGGGACTCTGGGGCCAACGTCCTGACTTTC,CASSLGDSGANVLTF
TRBJ1-5,TRBV3-1/TRBV3-2,.,.,16,TGTGCCAGCAGCCGGGGGGGACATTCTAGCAATCAGCCCCAGCATTTT,CASSRGGHSSNQPQHF
TRBJ1-4,TRBV6-2/TRBV6-3,.,.,16,TGTGCCAGCAGTTCCTTGGGCCCCGCGGGCGGCGAAAAACTGTTTTTT,CASSSLGPAGGEKLFF
TRBJ1-2,TRBV10-2,.,.,14,TGCGCCAGCAGTGATACCAGCGGGAACTATGGCTACACCTTC,CASSDTSGNYGYTF
TRBJ2-3,TRBV4-1,TRBD2,once,16,TGCGCCAGCAGTCTCCTAGCGGGGGTTACGACAGATACGCAGTATTTT,CASSLLAGVTTDTQYF
TRBJ1-4,TRBV12-3/TRBV12-4,.,.,13,TGTGCCAGCAGTTTGGGGCGAGGCGAAAAACTGTTTTTT,CASSLGRGEKLFF
TRBJ1-1,TRBV12-3/TRBV12-4,.,.,13,TGTGCCAGCGGTGTATCCCACAACACTGAAGCTTTCTTT,CASGVSHNTEAFF
TRBJ1-4,TRBV5-8,.,.,17,TGTGCCAGCAGCTTTTACTCGGGCGGGGGGACTAATGAAAAACTGTTTTTT,CASSFYSGGGTNEKLFF
TRBJ2-1,TRBV18,.,.,16,TGTGCCAGCTCACCAGGGGTCTACACCTCCAACAATGAGCAGTTCTTC,CASSPGVYTSNNEQFF
TRBJ2-3,TRBV5-1,.,.,14,TGCGCCAGTTTTAAGGAGGACTACACAGATACGCAGTATTTT,CASFKEDYTDTQYF
TRBJ2-6,TRBV18,.,.,15,TGTGCCAGCTCACCAGCCGAGGCTGGGGCCAACGTCCTGACTTTC,CASSPAEAGANVLTF
TRBJ2-3,TRBV13,TRBD2,.,16,TGTGCCAGCAGCGCAGCTCGGACTAGCGGCACAGATACGCAGTATTTT,CASSAARTSGTDTQYF